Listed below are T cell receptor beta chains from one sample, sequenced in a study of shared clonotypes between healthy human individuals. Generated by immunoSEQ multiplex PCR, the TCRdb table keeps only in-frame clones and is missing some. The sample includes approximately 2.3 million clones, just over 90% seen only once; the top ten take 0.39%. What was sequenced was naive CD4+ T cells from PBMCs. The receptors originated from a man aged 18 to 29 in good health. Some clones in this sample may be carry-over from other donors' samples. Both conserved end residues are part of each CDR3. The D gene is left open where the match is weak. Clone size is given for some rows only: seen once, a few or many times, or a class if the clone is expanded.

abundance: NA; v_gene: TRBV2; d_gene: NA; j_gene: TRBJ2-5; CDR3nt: TGTGCCAGCAGTTCGTCGGGGACCCAGTACTTC; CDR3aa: CASSSSGTQYF
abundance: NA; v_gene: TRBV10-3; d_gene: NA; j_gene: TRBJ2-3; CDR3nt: TGTGCCACCCAAGAACGAGATACGCAGTATTTT; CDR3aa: CATQERDTQYF
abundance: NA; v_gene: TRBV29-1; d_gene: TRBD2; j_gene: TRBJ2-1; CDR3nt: TGCAGCGTGGGGGGACTAGCGGGGATCTACAATGAGCAGTTCTTC; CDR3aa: CSVGGLAGIYNEQFF
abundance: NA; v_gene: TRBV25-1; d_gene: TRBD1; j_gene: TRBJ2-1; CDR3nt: TGTGCCAGCAGTGAGTGGGACAGCTACAATGAGCAGTTCTTC; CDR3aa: CASSEWDSYNEQFF
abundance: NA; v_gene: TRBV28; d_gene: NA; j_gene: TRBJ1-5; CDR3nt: TGTGCCAGCAGTTTACGGGTCGGCCCTCAGCCCCAGCATTTT; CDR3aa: CASSLRVGPQPQHF
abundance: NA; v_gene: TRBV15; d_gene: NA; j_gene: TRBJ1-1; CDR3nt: TGTGCCACCAGCAGCGACAACCGGAACACTGAAGCTTTCTTT; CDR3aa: CATSSDNRNTEAFF
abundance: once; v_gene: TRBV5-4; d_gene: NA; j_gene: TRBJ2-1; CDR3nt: TGTGCCAGCAGCTTGGGCGATAATGAGCAGTTCTTC; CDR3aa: CASSLGDNEQFF
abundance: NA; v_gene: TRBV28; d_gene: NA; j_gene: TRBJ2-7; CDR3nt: TGTGCCAGCACCTCCCTCTCCACAGGGAAGAGGTACGAGCAGTACTTC; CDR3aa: CASTSLSTGKRYEQYF
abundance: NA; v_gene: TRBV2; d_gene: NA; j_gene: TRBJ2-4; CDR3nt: TGTGCCAGTCGGCAGGTCGGCGAAAACATTCAGTACTTC; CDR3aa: CASRQVGENIQYF
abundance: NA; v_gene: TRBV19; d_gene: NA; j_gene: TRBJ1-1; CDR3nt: TGTGCCAGTTCCCAAGGGGGGTACACTGAAGCTTTCTTT; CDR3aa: CASSQGGYTEAFF
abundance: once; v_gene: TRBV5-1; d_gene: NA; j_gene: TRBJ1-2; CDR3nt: TGCGCCAGCAGCTTGTCTGGCAGGGCTGGCTACACCTTC; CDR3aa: CASSLSGRAGYTF